This T cell receptor beta chain was sequenced for a study of T cell repertoires in cytomegalovirus infection. Overall study: Public TCR beta signatures were indicative of both CMV infection and a matching HLA type. Study observations and caveats: The ex vivo response showed dominance by HLA-C-restricted CMV-specific TCR beta clonotypes. Carriage of CMV together with the relevant HLA was identifiable through cumulative public TCR beta family frequency.

CDR1 SGHRS and CDR2 YFSETQ come from the germline V gene. V shed 0 bases and J 4 bases; nucleotides not matched to a gene: 9. This CDR3 has 16 amino acids. Notes on this clonotype: What it binds is unknown.

TCRdb re-called the reads with MiXCR, one entry per CDR3 protein. The sample shows 100,000 to 150,000 distinct CDR3 sequences, under 30% of them seen only once. The sample was PBMCs, sequenced either directly or after in vitro stimulation (not recorded which). This sequence originates from a human donor in good health (CMV status not recorded). Some clones in this sample may be carry-over from other donors' samples. The genes are TRBV5-1 and TRBJ1-1; 7 bases are shared with TRBD1. In nucleotides, the CDR3 is TGCGCCAGCAGCTTGGATTGGGGCCAGGGGGGCACTGAAGCTTTCTTT. Its translation is CASSLDWGQGGTEAFF.